This T cell receptor beta chain was sequenced during a study of blood T cell repertoires in COVID-19 (TCRdb year 2020). In terms of the full investigation: Collaborator samples came from the United States, Italy and Spain and covered acute and convalescent phases of COVID-19. The material from the prospective study consisted of cDNA or gDNA derived from T cells, B-cell-depleted T cells, or PBMCs. Deeply sampled blood TCRbeta repertoires from subjects exposed to, actively infected with, or recovered from COVID-19 were included in the dataset. The repertoires were released in a freely available public database intended as a resource for research on the immune response to SARS-CoV-2. Samples were obtained from the ongoing ImmuneRACE study (first 160 participants) and from about 1,300 subjects provided by 6 global collaborators. Sample metadata almost always included a de-identified subject ID, COVID-19 status, age in years and sex. HLA class I and class II types, where available, came from metadata supplied by the sample provider rather than from assay-based typing.

TCRbeta CDR3 regions were amplified from genomic DNA by means of the immunoSEQ Assay, a bias-controlled multiplex PCR. On the study's bioinformatics: The number of nucleated cells in each sample was estimated from the amplification of reference gene primers within the assay. Sequence reads were collapsed and filtered to measure the absolute abundance of every unique TCRbeta CDR3 rearrangement. For each sample, productive Simpson clonality was calculated by taking the square root of Simpson's diversity index across productive rearrangements. Imported from immuneACCESS, the table was reduced by TCRdb to in-frame sequences with V and J called. These copies leave out some clones; in studies compared against another copy, an unresolved V gene accounts for under half, and the cause of the remainder is not known. That table gives V, J and clone size, and the DNA gave D and trimming. The sample table lists 98,000 or so clones, 75% to 85% of them with a count of one. 4.5% to 5.5% of the sample is held by the ten biggest clonotypes.

About this clone: The antigen it binds to is not known. Per-base qualities were not stored, and no clone one base away is much larger.

The collaborating institutions used their own protocols to collect whole blood in K2EDTA tubes. For TCRbeta analysis, collaborators shipped samples in one of three forms: frozen whole blood, isolated PBMCs, or DNA extracted from either of those sample types. Results and caveats for the whole study, not just this receptor: How much clinical and demographic metadata was included differed by source and by participant, and the metadata was provided uncurated.

CDR1 and CDR2 were assigned from the germline V gene (reference sequence) as SEHNR and FQNEAQ. Deletion took 6 bases off V and 2 bases off J, with a span of 11 bases between the germline ends. The CDR3 holds 15 amino acids from the cysteine to the phenylalanine. Solely the CDR3 DNA is kept, with 45 bases framed from the first base. Material: peripheral blood. The sequence was collected from a man in his fifties or sixties with acute or convalescent COVID-19. The chain is made from TRBV7-9 and TRBJ2-6, with TRBD1 tentatively as D gene (6 bases match). The DNA sequence follows: TGTGCCAGCAGTGTCGAGGGGGCTGGGGCCAACGTCCTGACTTTC. This codes for CASSVEGAGANVLTF.